These T cell receptor beta chains were read from a single sample in a study of blood T cell repertoires in COVID-19. The table came from immunoSEQ multiplex PCR; TCRdb's copy has only in-frame clones and leaves some out. Among 200,000 to 250,000 clones, around 90% were seen once, and the ten largest hold around 3.7%. Sample: PBMCs or T cells enriched from blood (not recorded which). These receptors were taken from a woman in her twenties or thirties who had been exposed to COVID-19. The conserved cysteine and the conserved F or W are not part of the CDR3 here.

v_call,j_call,cdr3_aa
TRBV7-9,TRBJ2-4,ASSSQTENIQY
TRBV5-6,TRBJ1-1,ASSPDRGGRNTEAF
TRBV28,TRBJ2-7,ASSFRTSGSREQY
TRBV19,TRBJ2-7,ASTPGTGEQY
TRBV9,TRBJ2-1,ASSGQGGPRDEQF
TRBV28,TRBJ1-2,ASRGGNYGYT
TRBV30,TRBJ2-7,ASSGSYSYEQY
TRBV10-3,TRBJ2-7,AISGDEGDEQY
TRBV29-1,TRBJ2-7,SVGRTSYEQY
TRBV27,TRBJ1-4,ASSRHANEKLF
TRBV19,TRBJ1-1,ASSIKQGGMTEAF
TRBV12-3/TRBV12-4,TRBJ2-3,ASKGQGADTQY